Shown below are 17 T cell receptor beta chains from a single sample sequenced in a study of blood T cell repertoires in COVID-19. Profiling relied on immunoSEQ multiplex PCR, and the TCRdb table lists in-frame clones only, not all of them. The sample has 200,000 to 250,000 clones; just over 85% are singletons. What was sequenced was PBMCs or T cells enriched from blood (not recorded which). The origin of the receptors is a woman aged 40 to 50 with acute COVID-19.

The genes are TRBV4-2 and TRBJ2-7; the match to TRBD2 covers 13 bases. With V trimmed by 4 bases and J by 3 bases, 6 bases remained unmatched. This CDR3 is built from 16 residues. Germline assignment: CDR1 LGHNA and CDR2 YNFKEQ. The CDR3 reads CASSRTRTSGSYEQYF. The CDR3 region has the DNA TGTGCCAGCAGCCGCACTCGGACTAGCGGGAGCTACGAGCAGTACTTC.

The gene calls are TRBV7-9 and TRBJ1-2, with D uncertain. Germline CDR1 is SEHNR and CDR2 is FQNEAQ (reference sequence). The CDR3 contains 11 residues. Trimming stripped 5 bases from V and 5 bases from J, with 6 bases between. The CDR3 region is CASSLLYGYTF. The CDR3 DNA is TGTGCCAGCAGCCTCCTGTATGGCTACACCTTC.

The chain is built from TRBV28 and TRBJ1-1; D call uncertain. The CDR3 sequence is 13 residues long. The germline V and J ends were trimmed by 9 bases and 5 bases, with 16 bases remaining between them. Looked up from germline, CDR1 is MDHEN and CDR2 is SYDVKM. This chain's CDR3 is CASSLGSPTEAFF. The CDR3 nucleotides are TGTGCCAGTTCCCTGGGGAGTCCAACTGAAGCTTTCTTT. The variable domain in full, completed from reference TRBV28 and TRBJ1-1, reads DVKVTQSSRYLVKRTGEKVFLECVQDMDHENMFWYRQDPGLGLRLIYFSYDVKMKEKGDIPEGYSVSREKKERFSLILESASTNQTSMYLCASSLGSPTEAFFGQGTRLTVV.

The chain carries TRBV24-1 and TRBJ2-5; TRBD2 matches at 9 bases. Germline CDR1 and CDR2: KGHDR and SFDVKD. Unmatched junction bases numbered 2, after V lost 5 bases and J lost 2 bases. The CDR3 has 14 amino acids. The CDR3 reads CATSASGTQETQYF. The CDR3 DNA reads TGTGCCACCAGTGCTAGCGGGACTCAAGAGACCCAGTACTTC.

Points on this clone: One junction end does not reproduce the germline sequence, and a read error may be involved. The chain joins TRBV7-2 to TRBJ2-7, with no clear D. CDR3 length: 15 residues. Germline V CDR1 and CDR2: SGHTA, FQGNSA. The CDR3 spells CASTLVGGQAYEQYF. DNA of the CDR3: TGTGCCAGCACCTTAGTTGGCGGCCAAGCCTACGAGCAGTACTTC. Using reference TRBV7-2 and TRBJ2-7 for the parts outside the CDR3, the full variable domain is GAGVSQSPSNKVTEKGKDVELRCDPISGHTALYWYRQSLGQGLEFLIYFQGNSAPDKSGLPSDRFSAERTGGSVSTLTIQRTQQEDSAVYLCASTLVGGQAYEQYFGPGTRLTVT.

The chain carries TRBV5-1 and TRBJ2-1, with 8 bases aligning to TRBD2. Trimming removed 4 bases from V and 10 bases from J; junction bases left unmatched: 7. CDR3 length: 13 residues. Germline values: CDR1 SGHRS, CDR2 YFSETQ. The CDR3 sequence: CASSPGGAMEQFF. The CDR3 DNA is TGCGCCAGCAGCCCGGGGGGGGCCATGGAGCAGTTCTTC.

The genes are TRBV27 and TRBJ2-4; D is possibly TRBD2 (5 bases). V was pared by 6 bases and J by 1 base, with 28 bases between. The length of the CDR3 is 20 residues. Germline V gives CDR1 MNHEY, CDR2 SMNVEV (reference sequence). The CDR3 is CASSPTSLGARRTAKNIQYF. The DNA for the CDR3 is TGTGCCAGCAGCCCCACAAGCCTGGGCGCCAGGAGGACCGCCAAAAACATTCAGTACTTC.

The chain uses TRBV9 and TRBJ2-2, with D unclear. The CDR3 extends over 12 amino acids. Germline CDR1 SGDLS, CDR2 YYNGEE. Trimming stripped 4 bases from V and 5 bases from J, with 6 bases between. In nucleotides, the CDR3 is TGTGCCAGCAGCCCCTTAACCGGGGAGCTGTTTTTT. It translates to CASSPLTGELFF.

This rearrangement joins TRBV10-3 to TRBJ2-7; possible D gene TRBD2, 6 bases. The CDR3 runs to 15 residues. Looked up from germline, CDR1 is ENHRY and CDR2 is SYGVKD. The V and J ends lost 2 bases and 2 bases respectively, with 13 bases between them. In nucleotides, the CDR3 is TGTGCCATCAGTGAGGGGGTTAGCGGAACCTACGAGCAGTACTTC. Its protein is CAISEGVSGTYEQYF.

The rearrangement joins TRBV5-1 to TRBJ1-2; 11 bases match TRBD1. V shed 5 bases, J shed 4 bases, and the junction held 4 bases outside the gene matches. Germline V gene sequence: CDR1 SGHRS, CDR2 YFSETQ. This CDR3 is built from 14 residues. The CDR3 region has the DNA TGCGCCAGCAGTGGACAGGGGGCTTCCTATGGCTACACCTTC. Translating it yields CASSGQGASYGYTF. Full variable domain (remainder filled in from reference TRBV5-1 and TRBJ1-2): KAGVTQTPRYLIKTRGQQVTLSCSPISGHRSVSWYQQTPGQGLQFLFEYFSETQRNKGNFPGRFSGRQFSNSRSEMNVSTLELGDSALYLCASSGQGASYGYTFGSGTRLTVV.

This clone was counted once. V is TRBV24-1 and J is TRBJ2-2; D may be TRBD1 (5 bases). This CDR3 spans 15 amino acids. V was shortened by 10 bases and J by 4 bases, with 18 bases between the two germline ends. Germline-derived CDR1 and CDR2 are KGHDR and SFDVKD. The CDR3 here is CATKSGPPVTGELFF. The CDR3 DNA is TGTGCCACTAAGTCAGGGCCACCGGTCACCGGGGAGCTGTTTTTT.

The chain links TRBV3-1 (or the pseudogene TRBV3-2) to TRBJ2-3; TRBD2 matches at 8 bases. Germline V lookup: CDR1 LGHDT, CDR2 YNNKEL (reference sequence). Unmatched junction bases numbered 8, after V lost 5 bases and J lost 4 bases. The CDR3 is 15 amino acids. The CDR3 reads CASSWGASGSDTQYF. In DNA form, the CDR3 reads TGTGCCAGCAGCTGGGGGGCTAGCGGGTCAGATACGCAGTATTTT.

V usage is TRBV29-1 and J usage is TRBJ2-7; 9 nucleotides align to TRBD1. V was pared by 6 bases and J by 5 bases, with 5 bases of the junction left unmatched. Germline V gene data show CDR1 as SQVTM and CDR2 as ANQGSEA. CDR3 length: 12 residues. This CDR3 is CSVVTGGHEQYF. Here the CDR3 DNA reads TGCAGCGTCGTTACAGGGGGCCACGAGCAGTACTTC.

V gene TRBV11-2 combines with J gene TRBJ1-3, with D unresolved. Germline CDR1 is SGHAT and CDR2 is FQNNGV. The CDR3 has 15 residues. V lost 7 bases and J 2 bases, leaving 15 bases between the germline ends. The DNA of the CDR3 is TGTGCCAGCACGCTTGCGGGTCAGACTGGAAACACCATATATTTT. Its protein is CASTLAGQTGNTIYF.

This chain connects TRBV18 to TRBJ2-5, with 8 bases fitting TRBD1. CDR3 length equals 14 residues. V shed 6 bases and J 3 bases; nucleotides not matched to a gene: 6. Per germline, CDR1 KGHSH and CDR2 LQKENI. CDR3 in DNA: TGTGCCAGCTCCCTCTTACAGGGGGAAGAGACCCAGTACTTC. It is translated as CASSLLQGEETQYF.

This chain links TRBV28 with TRBJ2-7; TRBD1 is a possible D gene (6 bases). Germline V gives CDR1 MDHEN, CDR2 SYDVKM. The CDR3 contains 15 residues. Trimming took off 3 bases at V and 3 bases at J, with 15 bases between the two ends. The CDR3 coding sequence is TGTGCCAGCAGTTTCCTGGCAGGGGTCAGCTACGAGCAGTACTTC. This translates into CASSFLAGVSYEQYF.

This chain joins TRBV7-3 and TRBJ2-2; D uncertain. Germline V gives CDR1 SGHTA, CDR2 FQGTGA. V was cut by 3 bases and J by 2 bases, with 7 bases left in between. The CDR3 has 14 residues. The CDR3 nucleotides read TGTGCCAGCAGCTTTGGCCTTAACACCGGGGAGCTGTTTTTT. Encoded protein: CASSFGLNTGELFF.